A selection of T cell receptor beta chains follows, all from one sample in a study of blood T cell repertoires in COVID-19. The method was immunoSEQ multiplex PCR; TCRdb's version includes in-frame clones alone and lacks a portion of them. The repertoire holds fewer than 350,000 clones, with around 86% as singletons. Sequencing was performed on peripheral blood. The receptors here all came from a woman between 55 and 75 years old with active or convalescent COVID-19. CDR3s include the opening cysteine and the closing phenylalanine or tryptophan. The D gene is left open where the match is weak. Size is stated for part of the rows, as once, few or many counts, or as a class when the clone is expanded.

J gene,clone size,D gene,V gene,CDR3 DNA,CDR3 protein
TRBJ2-7,once,TRBD2,TRBV19,TGTGCCAGTAGTAGAAGCCCGGGACTAGCGGGGATCCGCGAGCAGTACTTC,CASSRSPGLAGIREQYF
TRBJ1-2,NA,NA,TRBV19,TGTGCCAGTAGCCTAAACTATGGCTACACCTTC,CASSLNYGYTF
TRBJ1-2,NA,NA,TRBV5-6,TGTGCCAGCAGCTTGGGGGGCGCATTAAACTATGGCTACACCTTC,CASSLGGALNYGYTF
TRBJ1-1,NA,TRBD1,TRBV5-4,TGTGCCAGCACTCAGGGGGCGAGTGAGAACACTGAAGCTTTCTTT,CASTQGASENTEAFF
TRBJ1-2,NA,TRBD1,TRBV19,TGTGCCAGTAGACTCGCCACAGGGGGCCTAGGCTATGGCTACACCTTC,CASRLATGGLGYGYTF
TRBJ2-5,NA,TRBD2,TRBV11-3,TGTGCCAGCAGCTCGACTAGCGGAGAGACCCAGTACTTC,CASSSTSGETQYF
TRBJ1-6,few,TRBD1,TRBV27,TGTGCCAGCAGTCAAAGGGGACAGTTCTATAATTCACCCCTCCACTTT,CASSQRGQFYNSPLHF
TRBJ1-4,NA,NA,TRBV9,TGTGCCAGCAGCGAGGAGGGAGCAACTAATGAAAAACTGTTTTTT,CASSEEGATNEKLFF
TRBJ1-2,NA,NA,TRBV2,TGTGCCAGCCCAAAGACGAGACTCACTAACTATGGCTACACCTTC,CASPKTRLTNYGYTF
TRBJ1-6,few,NA,TRBV4-1,TGCGCCAGCAGCCAAGTGGGTCTTCGTGGACAGCCGGGGCAAAATTCACCCCTCCACTTT,CASSQVGLRGQPGQNSPLHF